This T cell receptor beta chain was recovered during a study of cytomegalovirus exposure and HLA in healthy donors. Study-level findings and limits: Through in vitro validation, a few CMV-associated chains were shown to be specific for CMV antigens. The study put roughly 160 TCR beta chains on its list as cytomegalovirus-associated. Analysis was performed later, and it showed HLA-associated TCR beta chains to be more clonally expanded than equally common others.

Germline V gene sequence: CDR1 LNHDA, CDR2 SQIVND (reference sequence). This CDR3 has 17 amino acids. V shed 0 bases, J shed 2 bases, and the junction held 6 bases outside the gene matches. Details on this clone: Its antigen remains unidentified.

Primers for the PCR totalled 60 Vbeta and 13 Jbeta. Sequencing was performed with immunoSEQ multiplex PCR; in TCRdb, only in-frame clones are kept and a portion is missing. The sample consists of about 190,000 clones, about four fifths of them appearing once. Sequenced: PBMCs. This chain links TRBV19 with TRBJ1-2; 10 positions agree with TRBD1. The clonotype was recovered from a middle-aged woman in good health and CMV-seronegative. In nucleotides, the CDR3 is TGTGCCAGTAGTATAGATAGACAGGGGGCTAGGAACTATGGCTACACCTTC. It yields the protein CASSIDRQGARNYGYTF.